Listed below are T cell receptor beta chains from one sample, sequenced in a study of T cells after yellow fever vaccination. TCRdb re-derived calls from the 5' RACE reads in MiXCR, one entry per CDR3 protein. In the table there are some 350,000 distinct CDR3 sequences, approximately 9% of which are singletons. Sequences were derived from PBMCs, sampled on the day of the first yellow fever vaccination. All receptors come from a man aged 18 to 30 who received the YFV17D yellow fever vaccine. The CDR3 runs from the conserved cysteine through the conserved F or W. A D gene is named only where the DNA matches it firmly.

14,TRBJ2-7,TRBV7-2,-,CASSLGGSTYEQYF
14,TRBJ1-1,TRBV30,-,CAWSSVTPGTEAFF
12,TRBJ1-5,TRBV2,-,CATDMGNQPQHF
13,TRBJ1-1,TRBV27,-,CASSSGLWTEAFF
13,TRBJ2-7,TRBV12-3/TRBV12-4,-,CASSPNYGYEQYF
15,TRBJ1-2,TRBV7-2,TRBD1,CASSAREGARDGYTF
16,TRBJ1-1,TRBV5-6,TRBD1,CASSGDRGPRNTEAFF
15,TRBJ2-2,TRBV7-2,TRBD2,CASSFWGGHTGELFF
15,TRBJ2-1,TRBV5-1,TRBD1,CASSFGDSPYNEQFF
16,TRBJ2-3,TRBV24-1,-,CATSDTPGLSTDTQYF
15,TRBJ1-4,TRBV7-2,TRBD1,CASSLVSGGSEKLFF
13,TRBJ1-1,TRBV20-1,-,CSAIRRGATEAFF
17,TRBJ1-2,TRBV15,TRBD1,CATSRDQVAQGASGYTF
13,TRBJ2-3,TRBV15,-,CATRRSSTDTQYF
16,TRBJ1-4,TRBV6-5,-,CASSYGRGVTNEKLFF
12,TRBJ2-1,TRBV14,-,CASSQGADEQFF
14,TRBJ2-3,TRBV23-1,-,CAKSRGTAPNTQYF
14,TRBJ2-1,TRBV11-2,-,CASSPGGGGNEQFF
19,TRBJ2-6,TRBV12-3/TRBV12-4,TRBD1,CASSLVNNRGRRGANVLTF
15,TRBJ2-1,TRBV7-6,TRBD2,CASSREEGAHNEQFF
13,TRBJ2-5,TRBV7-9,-,CASSLGRESTQYF
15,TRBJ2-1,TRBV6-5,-,CASSYPPGGGDEQFF
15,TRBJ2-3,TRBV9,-,CASSDKGQSTDTQYF
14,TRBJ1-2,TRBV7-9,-,CASSLYLEGHGYTF
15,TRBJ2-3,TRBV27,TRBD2,CASSPRGSGFGTQYF
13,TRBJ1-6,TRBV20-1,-,CSAPRDGNSPLHF
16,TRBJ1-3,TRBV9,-,CASSVATGSSGNTIYF
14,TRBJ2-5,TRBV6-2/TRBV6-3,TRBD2,CASSSNGGKETQYF